Listed here are 18 T cell receptor beta chains from one sample, sequenced in a study of T cell changes during pregnancy in multiple sclerosis. The method was immunoSEQ multiplex PCR; TCRdb's version includes in-frame clones alone and lacks a portion of them. The table shows tens of thousands of clones, with roughly nine tenths occurring only once. Here the sequenced sample was peripheral blood, taken before pregnancy. These receptors were obtained from a female donor with multiple sclerosis, enrolled in a pregnancy study.

The chain is built from TRBV5-1 and TRBJ2-2; TRBD1 is a possible D gene (6 bases). V lost 2 bases and J 1 base, leaving 18 bases between the germline ends. The CDR3 totals 18 residues. Germline V gene data show CDR1 as SGHRS and CDR2 as YFSETQ. The CDR3, as DNA: TGCGCCAGCAGCTTAATAGGACCTGGACAGAAGAACACCGGGGAGCTGTTTTTT. Amino acids: CASSLIGPGQKNTGELFF.

The rearrangement joins TRBV7-8 to TRBJ2-2, with 8 bases aligning to TRBD2. The CDR3 covers 15 residues. Trimming took 1 base from V and 4 from J; bases not matched to a gene: 2. Germline lookup yields CDR1 SGHVS and CDR2 FQNEAQ. The CDR3 DNA sequence: TGTGCCAGCAGCTTAGGGCTAGCGGGCACCGGGGAGCTGTTTTTT. Translated, it gives CASSLGLAGTGELFF.

V and J are TRBV6-5 and TRBJ2-3; 8 nucleotides match TRBD1. The V and J ends lost 4 bases and 2 bases, in that order; junction bases with no gene match: 8. The germline V gene has CDR1 MNHEY and CDR2 SVGAGI. This CDR3 spans 16 amino acids. In nucleotides, the CDR3 is TGTGCCAGCAGTTTTACAGGGGGACGCCACACAGATACGCAGTATTTT. It encodes CASSFTGGRHTDTQYF.

This chain links TRBV6-6 with TRBJ2-5; 11 bases agree with TRBD1. There are 16 residues in the CDR3. V was pared by 2 bases and J by 3 bases, with 5 bases of the junction left unmatched. Germline lookup yields CDR1 MNHNY and CDR2 SVGAGI (reference sequence). In DNA, the CDR3 is TGTGCCAGCAGTTACCACCCGGGACAGGGGGAAGAGACCCAGTACTTC. Translated: CASSYHPGQGEETQYF.

This clone was detected only a few times. The V and J genes are TRBV11-2 and TRBJ2-5; TRBD2 matches at 14 bases. The CDR3 is 16 residues long. Per germline, CDR1 SGHAT and CDR2 FQNNGV. V trimming: 1 base; J trimming: 7 bases; junction bases outside the gene matches: 5. CDR3 DNA: TGTGCCAGCAGCTTAGGGACTAGCGGGGGGCAGGGGACCCAGTACTTC. As protein: CASSLGTSGGQGTQYF.

V usage is TRBV2 and J usage is TRBJ1-2; D possibly corresponds to TRBD1 (6 bases). This CDR3 spans 12 amino acids. Looked up from germline, CDR1 is SNHLY and CDR2 is FYNNEI. Trimming took 4 bases from V and 7 from J, leaving 10 bases between them. In nucleotides, the CDR3 is TGTGCCAGCAGTGCGCGACAGGCTGGCTACACCTTC. Amino acids: CASSARQAGYTF.

This chain connects TRBV5-1 to TRBJ1-2; D is ambiguous. The CDR3 runs 15 residues. V was trimmed by 2 bases and J by 2 bases, leaving 13 bases between them. Germline values: CDR1 SGHRS, CDR2 YFSETQ. The CDR3 DNA sequence: TGCGCCAGCAGCTTAGAGGGTGTCCGAAACTATGGCTACACCTTC. This encodes CASSLEGVRNYGYTF.

V is TRBV4-2 and J is TRBJ1-5; no definite D call. Germline lookup yields CDR1 LGHNA and CDR2 YNFKEQ. Between the trimmed V and J ends, which lost 1 base and 5 bases, there was a span of 12 bases. The CDR3 runs to 15 residues. The CDR3 sequence: CASSQAAGLDQPQHF. CDR3 nucleotides: TGTGCCAGCAGCCAAGCGGCGGGCCTTGATCAGCCCCAGCATTTT.

This clone was seen more than once but under ten times. The genes are TRBV2 and TRBJ1-1; D ambiguous. The CDR3 sequence is 13 residues long. Germline V gene sequence: CDR1 SNHLY, CDR2 FYNNEI. Trimming took off 6 bases at V and 3 bases at J, with 11 bases between the two ends. For the CDR3, the DNA is TGTGCCAGCAGACAGACGCGGGACACTGAAGCTTTCTTT. Amino acids: CASRQTRDTEAFF.

The V and J genes are TRBV28 and TRBJ1-6; D remains unclear. CDR1 is MDHEN and CDR2 is SYDVKM in the germline V gene. The CDR3 loop spans 14 amino acids. The ends were cut back, 7 bases at V and 7 bases at J, with 14 bases in the middle. CDR3 coding DNA: TGTGCCAGCAAGGAGGGCCAGACAAATTCACCCCTCCACTTT. This codes for CASKEGQTNSPLHF.

In its sample, this clone was seen once. The chain is built from TRBV5-1 and TRBJ2-5; 7 bases map to TRBD1. Germline CDR1 SGHRS, CDR2 YFSETQ. V lost 3 bases to trimming and J lost 5 bases; unmatched junction nucleotides: 7. The CDR3 contains 14 residues. CDR3 amino acids: CASSSGTAPETQYF. CDR3 bases: TGCGCCAGCAGCTCGGGGACAGCCCCGGAGACCCAGTACTTC.

This clone has just one count. The chain joins TRBV7-9 to TRBJ1-6; no firm D call. The ends were cut back, 8 bases at V and 0 bases at J, with 14 bases in the middle. The V gene's germline CDR1 is SEHNR and CDR2 FQNEAQ (reference sequence). This CDR3 is 16 amino acids long. The CDR3 reads CASQTRRVSYNSPLHF. The DNA of the CDR3 is TGTGCCAGCCAGACTCGGCGTGTCTCCTATAATTCACCCCTCCACTTT.

Of note for this clone: The junction and the germline gene differ at one end; a read error may be behind it. As DNA, the CDR3 is TGCAGCGTGGAAGCAGGAAACACCATATATTTT. Translating gives CSVEAGNTIYF. The rearrangement links TRBV29-1 to TRBJ1-3; D gene uncertain. In germline, CDR1 is SQVTM, CDR2 ANQGSEA. The length of the CDR3 is 11 residues.

This clone was observed a handful of times. This chain links TRBV6-4 with TRBJ1-2; TRBD1 aligns across 8 bases. CDR3 length equals 15 residues. V dropped 5 bases and J dropped 5; count of bases not matched to a gene: 10. Germline V lookup: CDR1 MRHNA, CDR2 SNTAGT. The CDR3 bases are TGTGCCAGCAGTTCCACCGGGACAGGACTGTATGGCTACACCTTC. It yields the protein CASSSTGTGLYGYTF.

The V and J genes are TRBV6-4 and TRBJ2-2, with TRBD2 matching over 8 bases. The CDR3 totals 15 residues. Germline-derived CDR1 and CDR2 are MRHNA and SNTAGT. V lost 6 bases to trimming and J lost 4 bases; unmatched junction nucleotides: 7. The CDR3, as DNA: TGTGCCAGCAGCGGAACTAGCGGCGGCACCGGGGAGCTGTTTTTT. Its translation is CASSGTSGGTGELFF.

The chain uses TRBV5-1 and TRBJ1-2, with 9 bases that match TRBD1. CDR1 and CDR2 (germline): SGHRS, YFSETQ. The junction had 9 bases not matched to a gene; V was cut back by 4 bases and J by 8 bases. The CDR3 has 14 amino acids. The CDR3 bases are TGCGCCAGCAGCATAATACAGGGGGCGGAGGGCTACACCTTC. It encodes CASSIIQGAEGYTF.

The chain couples TRBV6-1 to TRBJ1-1; weak D call: TRBD1 (6 bases). CDR1 and CDR2 from the germline V gene are MNHNS and SASEGT. Between the trimmed V and J ends, which lost 2 bases and 7 bases, there was a span of 11 bases. CDR3 length: 13 amino acids. CDR3: CASSELGHFEAFF. The CDR3 DNA reads as TGTGCCAGCAGTGAACTGGGACACTTTGAAGCTTTCTTT.

The rearrangement joins TRBV5-5 to TRBJ2-7, with 12 bases fitting TRBD1. CDR3 length equals 14 residues. Germline V gives CDR1 SGHKS, CDR2 YYEKEE (reference sequence). The junction had 1 base not matched to a gene; V was cut back by 0 bases and J by 6 bases. CDR3 sequence reads: CASSLGDRGREQYF. In nucleotides, the CDR3 is TGTGCCAGCAGCTTGGGGGACAGGGGGCGCGAGCAGTACTTC.